The clone carrying this T cell receptor (beta chain) was observed once. Its matching antigen is unknown. The sample originates from a study of cytomegalovirus exposure and HLA in healthy donors. PCR employed 60 Vbeta and 13 Jbeta primers. Sequencing used immunoSEQ multiplex PCR; TCRdb keeps in-frame clones, though not all of them. The sample has tens of thousands of clones; about 71% are singletons. Germline V gene lookup returns CDR1 GTSNPN and CDR2 SVGIG (reference sequence). The V gene lost 2 bases and the J gene lost 1 base, with 9 bases spanning the gap. CDR3 length: 14 amino acids. Study-level points and caveats: Only CMV serostatus was available as immune exposure information. Later analysis identified several of the most significant clusters that appeared linked to common viral pathogens.

The V gene is TRBV30, the J gene TRBJ1-3; D unclear. The origin of this receptor is a man between 60 and 70 years old in good health and CMV-seronegative. Sequenced material: PBMCs. CDR3 amino acids: CAWSPLRSGNTIYF. Here the CDR3 DNA reads TGTGCCTGGAGTCCACTCCGATCTGGAAACACCATATATTTT.